This is a list of T cell receptor beta chains from one sample in a study of blood T cell repertoires in COVID-19. Sequencing was performed with immunoSEQ multiplex PCR; in TCRdb, only in-frame clones are kept and a portion is missing. The table includes some 70,000 clones, roughly 80% detected once. The sequencing input was peripheral blood. The receptors were gathered from a woman in her 70s with acute or convalescent COVID-19. CDR3s include the opening cysteine and the closing phenylalanine or tryptophan. Each record gives: clone size, V gene, J gene, D gene, CDR3 protein, CDR3 DNA. The D gene is left open where the match is weak. Size is omitted from some rows. Given values are once, few, many or a class for expanded clones.

NA	TRBV12-5	TRBJ1-5	TRBD1	CASGLFPGQLNQPQHF	TGTGCTAGTGGTTTATTCCCGGGACAGCTGAATCAGCCCCAGCATTTT
medium-sized	TRBV7-3	TRBJ2-1	TRBD2	CASSVGLAGNNEQFF	TGTGCCAGCAGCGTAGGACTAGCGGGAAACAATGAGCAGTTCTTC
NA	TRBV7-2	TRBJ2-2	NA	CASSLYTWTGGNGELFF	TGTGCCAGCAGCTTGTATACGTGGACGGGCGGGAACGGGGAGCTGTTTTTT
NA	TRBV11-2	TRBJ2-2	NA	CASSLRQVPESLNTGELFF	TGTGCCAGCAGCTTAAGACAGGTACCAGAATCCTTGAACACCGGGGAGCTGTTTTTT
NA	TRBV6-1	TRBJ2-2	TRBD2	CASSEVFTGGANTGELFF	TGTGCCAGCAGTGAAGTTTTTACGGGGGGGGCGAACACCGGGGAGCTGTTTTTT
NA	TRBV27	TRBJ2-3	NA	CASSLGGYITDTQYF	TGTGCCAGCAGTTTGGGGGGTTATATCACAGATACGCAGTATTTT
NA	TRBV7-9	TRBJ2-7	NA	CASSRRGAYEQYF	TGTGCCAGCAGCCGTCGCGGGGCCTACGAGCAGTACTTC
NA	TRBV29-1	TRBJ1-2	NA	CSVEGFGSAREANYGYTF	TGCAGCGTTGAAGGCTTCGGGTCGGCGAGGGAAGCTAACTATGGCTACACCTTC
NA	TRBV30	TRBJ2-2	NA	CAWSIGPTGELFF	TGTGCCTGGAGTATCGGTCCCACCGGGGAGCTGTTTTTT
NA	TRBV30	TRBJ1-2	NA	CAWSVPGGYGGYTF	TGTGCCTGGAGTGTACCGGGGGGCTATGGTGGCTACACCTTC
once	TRBV7-9	TRBJ2-5	TRBD2	CASSRWGEAGGPQETQYF	TGTGCCAGCAGCCGCTGGGGAGAAGCGGGGGGTCCTCAAGAGACCCAGTACTTC
NA	TRBV5-1	TRBJ2-4	TRBD2	CASSLVSGSIGNIQYF	TGCGCCAGCAGCTTGGTTAGCGGGAGCATAGGAAACATTCAGTACTTC
NA	TRBV29-1	TRBJ1-2	NA	CSVDSEGDGYTF	TGCAGCGTTGATAGCGAGGGGGATGGCTACACCTTC
NA	TRBV7-9	TRBJ1-2	NA	CASSFELNYGYTF	TGTGCCAGCAGCTTTGAGCTGAACTATGGCTACACCTTC
few	TRBV30	TRBJ2-7	NA	CAWTGVERYEQYF	TGTGCCTGGACAGGGGTAGAGCGTTACGAGCAGTACTTC
NA	TRBV19	TRBJ2-7	TRBD1	CASSQTGGSYEQYF	TGTGCCAGTAGTCAGACAGGGGGATCCTACGAGCAGTACTTC
once	TRBV30	TRBJ1-6	NA	CAWTSTRSYNSPLHF	TGTGCCTGGACCTCGACTCGCTCCTATAATTCACCCCTCCACTTT
NA	TRBV19	TRBJ2-1	TRBD2	CASSPLGLAGNEQFF	TGTGCCAGTAGTCCCTTGGGACTAGCCGGCAATGAGCAGTTCTTC
NA	TRBV28	TRBJ1-1	NA	CASSQPPRSTEAFF	TGTGCCAGCAGTCAACCGCCGCGGAGCACTGAAGCTTTCTTT
NA	TRBV7-8	TRBJ2-7	TRBD2	CASSLPSGAYEQYF	TGTGCCAGCAGCTTACCTAGCGGGGCCTACGAGCAGTACTTC